This TCR beta chain comes out of a study of blood T cell repertoires in COVID-19. Across the study: In each case, the material was cDNA or gDNA derived from T cells, B-cell-depleted T cells, or PBMCs.

Donors were grouped by their self-reported clinical history. In the study's own analysis: Scientists estimated how many nucleated cells there were by amplifying reference gene primers. The repertoire was sequenced with immunoSEQ multiplex PCR; TCRdb's copy has only in-frame clones and lacks some. D and trimming were read from the DNA, whereas the V and J calls and clone size are those reported in that table. This table holds roughly 200,000 clones, roughly 86% found once. This TCR was sampled from a man in his late teens or twenties with acute COVID-19. The sample consisted of PBMCs or T cells enriched from blood (not recorded which).

The CDR3 DNA is TGTGCCAGCGCGGCTACTTCAGATACGCAGTATTTT. It codes for CASAATSDTQYF. J is TRBJ2-3 and V is TRBV13; D is unresolved. In germline, CDR1 is PRHDT, CDR2 FYEKMQ (reference sequence). The V and J ends lost 8 bases and 4 bases respectively, with 10 bases between them. The CDR3 totals 12 residues. Full variable domain (remainder filled in from reference TRBV13 and TRBJ2-3): AAGVIQSPRHLIKEKRETATLKCYPIPRHDTVYWYQQGPGQDPQFLISFYEKMQSDKGSIPDRFSAQQFSDYHSELNMSSLELGDSALYFCASAATSDTQYFGPGTRLTVL.